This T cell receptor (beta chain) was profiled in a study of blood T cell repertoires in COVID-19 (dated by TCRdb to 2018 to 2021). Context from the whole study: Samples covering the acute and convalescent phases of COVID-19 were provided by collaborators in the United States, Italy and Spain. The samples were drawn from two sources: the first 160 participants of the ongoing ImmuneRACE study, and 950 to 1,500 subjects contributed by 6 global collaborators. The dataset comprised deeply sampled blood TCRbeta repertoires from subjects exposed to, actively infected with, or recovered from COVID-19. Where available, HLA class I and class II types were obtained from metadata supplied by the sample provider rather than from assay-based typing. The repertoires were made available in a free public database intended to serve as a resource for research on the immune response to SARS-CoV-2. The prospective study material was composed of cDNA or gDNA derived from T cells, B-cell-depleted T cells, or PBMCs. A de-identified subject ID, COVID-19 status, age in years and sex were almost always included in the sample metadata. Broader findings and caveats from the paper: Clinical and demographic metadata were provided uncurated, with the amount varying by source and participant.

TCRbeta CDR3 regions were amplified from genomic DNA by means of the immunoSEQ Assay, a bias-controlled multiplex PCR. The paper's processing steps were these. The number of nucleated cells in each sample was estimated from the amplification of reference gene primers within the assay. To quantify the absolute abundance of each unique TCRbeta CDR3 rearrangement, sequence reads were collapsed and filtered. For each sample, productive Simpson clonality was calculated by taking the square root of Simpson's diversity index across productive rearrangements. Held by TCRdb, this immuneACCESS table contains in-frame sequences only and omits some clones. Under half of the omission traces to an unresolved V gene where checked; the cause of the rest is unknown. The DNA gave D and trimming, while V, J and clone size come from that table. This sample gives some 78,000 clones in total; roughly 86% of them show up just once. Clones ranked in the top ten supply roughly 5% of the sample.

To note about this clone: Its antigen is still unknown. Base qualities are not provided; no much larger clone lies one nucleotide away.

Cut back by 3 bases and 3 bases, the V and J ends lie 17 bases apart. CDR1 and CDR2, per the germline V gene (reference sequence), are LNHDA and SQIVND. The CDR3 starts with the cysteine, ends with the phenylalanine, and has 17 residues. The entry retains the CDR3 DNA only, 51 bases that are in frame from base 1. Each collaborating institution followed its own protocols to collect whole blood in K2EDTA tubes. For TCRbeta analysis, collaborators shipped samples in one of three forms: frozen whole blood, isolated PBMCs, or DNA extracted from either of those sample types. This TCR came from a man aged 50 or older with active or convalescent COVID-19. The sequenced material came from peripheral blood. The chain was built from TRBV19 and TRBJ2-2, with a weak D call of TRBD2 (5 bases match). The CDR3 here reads CASSIGIGRADTGELFF. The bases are TGTGCCAGTAGTATCGGGATAGGAAGGGCGGACACCGGGGAGCTGTTTTTT.